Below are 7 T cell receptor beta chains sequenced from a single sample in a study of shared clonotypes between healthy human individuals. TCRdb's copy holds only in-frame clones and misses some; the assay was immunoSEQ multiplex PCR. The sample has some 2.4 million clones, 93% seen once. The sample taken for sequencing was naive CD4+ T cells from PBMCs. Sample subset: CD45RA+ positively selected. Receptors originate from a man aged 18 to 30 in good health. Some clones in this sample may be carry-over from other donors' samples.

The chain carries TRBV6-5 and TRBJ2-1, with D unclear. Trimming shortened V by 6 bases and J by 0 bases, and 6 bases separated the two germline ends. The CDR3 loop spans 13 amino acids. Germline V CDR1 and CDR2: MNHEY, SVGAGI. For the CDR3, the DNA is TGTGCCAGCAGATCAAACTCCTACAATGAGCAGTTCTTC. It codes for CASRSNSYNEQFF.

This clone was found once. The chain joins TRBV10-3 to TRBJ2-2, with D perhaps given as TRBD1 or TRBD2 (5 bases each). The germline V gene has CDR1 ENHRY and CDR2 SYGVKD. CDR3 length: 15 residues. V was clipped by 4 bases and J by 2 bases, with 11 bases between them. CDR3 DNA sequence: TGTGCCATCAGTGCCCCTGGGGGAAACACCGGGGAGCTGTTTTTT. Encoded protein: CAISAPGGNTGELFF.

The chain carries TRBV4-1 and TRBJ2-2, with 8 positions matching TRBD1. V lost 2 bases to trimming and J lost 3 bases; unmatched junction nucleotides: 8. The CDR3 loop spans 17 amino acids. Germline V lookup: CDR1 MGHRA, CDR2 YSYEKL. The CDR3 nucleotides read TGCGCCAGCAGCCAAACCTCGGGACAGGCGGACACCGGGGAGCTGTTTTTT. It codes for CASSQTSGQADTGELFF.

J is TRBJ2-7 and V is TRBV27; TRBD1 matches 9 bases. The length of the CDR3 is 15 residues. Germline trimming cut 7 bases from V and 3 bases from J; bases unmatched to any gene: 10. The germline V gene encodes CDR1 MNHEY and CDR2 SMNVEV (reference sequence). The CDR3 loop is CASMPGQGIGYEQYF. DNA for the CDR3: TGTGCCAGCATGCCGGGACAGGGTATAGGCTACGAGCAGTACTTC.

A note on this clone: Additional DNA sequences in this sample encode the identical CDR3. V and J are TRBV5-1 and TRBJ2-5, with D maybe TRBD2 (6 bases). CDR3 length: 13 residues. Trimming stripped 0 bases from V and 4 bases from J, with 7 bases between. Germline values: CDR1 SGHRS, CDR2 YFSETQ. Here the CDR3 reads CASSLGRGETQYF. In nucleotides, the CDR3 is TGCGCCAGCAGCTTGGGGCGGGGAGAGACCCAGTACTTC.

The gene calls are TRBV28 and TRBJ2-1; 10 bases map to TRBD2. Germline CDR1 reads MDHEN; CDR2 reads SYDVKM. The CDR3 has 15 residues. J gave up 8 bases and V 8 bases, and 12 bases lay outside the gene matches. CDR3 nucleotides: TGTGCCAGCCAGGATAGGCTAGCGGGAGCGGATGAGCAGTTCTTC. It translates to CASQDRLAGADEQFF.

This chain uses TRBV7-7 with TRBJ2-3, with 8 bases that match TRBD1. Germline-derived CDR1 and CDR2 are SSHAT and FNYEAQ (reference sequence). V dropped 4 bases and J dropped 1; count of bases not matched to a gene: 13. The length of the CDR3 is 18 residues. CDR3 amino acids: CASSYSPPSGGRTDTQYF. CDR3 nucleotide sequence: TGTGCCAGCAGCTACAGCCCCCCGTCAGGGGGCCGCACAGATACGCAGTATTTT.